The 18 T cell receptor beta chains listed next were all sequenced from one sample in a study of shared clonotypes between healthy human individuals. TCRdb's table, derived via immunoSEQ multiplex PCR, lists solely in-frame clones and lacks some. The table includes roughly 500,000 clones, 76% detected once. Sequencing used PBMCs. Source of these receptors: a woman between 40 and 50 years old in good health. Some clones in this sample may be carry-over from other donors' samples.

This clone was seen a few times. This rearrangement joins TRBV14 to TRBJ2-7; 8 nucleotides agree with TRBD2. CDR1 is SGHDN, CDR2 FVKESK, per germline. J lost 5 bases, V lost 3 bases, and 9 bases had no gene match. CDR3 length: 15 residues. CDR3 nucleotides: TGTGCCAGCAGCCAGAGCGGGAGCCCCGTCAACGAGCAGTACTTC. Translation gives CASSQSGSPVNEQYF.

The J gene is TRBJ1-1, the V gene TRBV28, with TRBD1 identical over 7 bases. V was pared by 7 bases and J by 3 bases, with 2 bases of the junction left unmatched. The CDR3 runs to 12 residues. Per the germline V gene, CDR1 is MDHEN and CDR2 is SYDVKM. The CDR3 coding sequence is TGTGCCAGCACCAGGGGGTACACTGAAGCTTTCTTT. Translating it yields CASTRGYTEAFF.

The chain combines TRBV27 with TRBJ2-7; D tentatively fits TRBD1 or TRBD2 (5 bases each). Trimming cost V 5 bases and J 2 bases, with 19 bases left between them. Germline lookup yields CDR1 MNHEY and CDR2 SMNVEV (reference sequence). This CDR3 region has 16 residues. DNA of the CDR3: TGTGCCAGCAGTCCAACAACAACGGGGCGAGCCTACGAGCAGTACTTC. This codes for CASSPTTTGRAYEQYF.

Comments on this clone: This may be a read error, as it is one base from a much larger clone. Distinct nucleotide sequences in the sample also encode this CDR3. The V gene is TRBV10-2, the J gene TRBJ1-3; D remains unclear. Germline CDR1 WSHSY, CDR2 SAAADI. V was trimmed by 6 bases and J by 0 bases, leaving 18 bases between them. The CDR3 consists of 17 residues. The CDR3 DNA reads TGCGCCAGCAGCCCCGCTGCCCCGAGAAACTCTGGAAACACCATATATTTT. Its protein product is CASSPAAPRNSGNTIYF.

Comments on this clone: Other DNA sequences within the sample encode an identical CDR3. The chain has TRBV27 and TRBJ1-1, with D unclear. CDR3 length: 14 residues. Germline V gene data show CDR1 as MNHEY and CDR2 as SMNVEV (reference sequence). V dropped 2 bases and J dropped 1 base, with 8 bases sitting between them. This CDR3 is CASSLARGNTEAFF. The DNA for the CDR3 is TGTGCCAGCAGTTTAGCTCGAGGGAACACTGAAGCTTTCTTT.

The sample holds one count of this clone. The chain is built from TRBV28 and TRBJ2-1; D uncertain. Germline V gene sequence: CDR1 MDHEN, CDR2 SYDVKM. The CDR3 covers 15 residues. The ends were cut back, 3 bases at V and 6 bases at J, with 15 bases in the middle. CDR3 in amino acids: CASSFGDLRSNEQFF. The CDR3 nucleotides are TGTGCCAGCAGTTTTGGCGATCTACGATCCAATGAGCAGTTCTTC.

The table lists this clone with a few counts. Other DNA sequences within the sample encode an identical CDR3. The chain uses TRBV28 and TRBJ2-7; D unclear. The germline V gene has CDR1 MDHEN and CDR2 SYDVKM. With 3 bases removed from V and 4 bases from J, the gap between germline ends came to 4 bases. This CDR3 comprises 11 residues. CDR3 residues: CASSFAYEQYF. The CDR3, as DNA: TGTGCCAGCAGTTTCGCGTACGAGCAGTACTTC.

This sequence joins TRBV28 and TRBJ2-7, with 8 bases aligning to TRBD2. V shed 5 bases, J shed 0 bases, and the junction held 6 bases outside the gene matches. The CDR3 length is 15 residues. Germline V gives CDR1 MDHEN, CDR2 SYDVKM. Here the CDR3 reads CASSLLAASSYEQYF. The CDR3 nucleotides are TGTGCCAGCAGTCTACTAGCGGCTAGCTCCTACGAGCAGTACTTC.

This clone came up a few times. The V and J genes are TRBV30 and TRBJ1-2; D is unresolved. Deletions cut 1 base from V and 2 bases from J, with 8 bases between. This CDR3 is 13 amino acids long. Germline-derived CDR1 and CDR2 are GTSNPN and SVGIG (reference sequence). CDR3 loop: CAWSAGGNYGYTF. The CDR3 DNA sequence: TGTGCCTGGAGTGCAGGAGGGAACTATGGCTACACCTTC. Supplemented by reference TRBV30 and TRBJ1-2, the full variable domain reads SQTIHQWPATLVQPVGSPLSLECTVEGTSNPNLYWYRQAAGRGLQLLFYSVGIGQISSEVPQNLSASRPQDRQFILSSKKLLLSDSGFYLCAWSAGGNYGYTFGSGTRLTVV.

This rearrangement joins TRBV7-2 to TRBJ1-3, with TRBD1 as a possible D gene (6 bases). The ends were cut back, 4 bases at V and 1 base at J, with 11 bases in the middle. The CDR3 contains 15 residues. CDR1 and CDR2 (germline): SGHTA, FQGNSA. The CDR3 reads CASSSEQGSGNTIYF. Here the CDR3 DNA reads TGTGCCAGCAGCTCCGAACAGGGTTCTGGAAACACCATATATTTT. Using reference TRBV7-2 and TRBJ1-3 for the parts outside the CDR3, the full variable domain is GAGVSQSPSNKVTEKGKDVELRCDPISGHTALYWYRQSLGQGLEFLIYFQGNSAPDKSGLPSDRFSAERTGGSVSTLTIQRTQQEDSAVYLCASSSEQGSGNTIYFGEGSWLTVV.

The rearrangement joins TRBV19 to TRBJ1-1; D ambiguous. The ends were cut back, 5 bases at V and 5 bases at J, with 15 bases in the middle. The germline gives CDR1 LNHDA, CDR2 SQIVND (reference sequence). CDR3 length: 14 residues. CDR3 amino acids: CASSVQGGGTEAFF. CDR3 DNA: TGTGCCAGTAGTGTACAAGGCGGAGGAACTGAAGCTTTCTTT. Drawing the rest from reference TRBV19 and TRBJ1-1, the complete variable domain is DGGITQSPKYLFRKEGQNVTLSCEQNLNHDAMYWYRQDPGQGLRLIYYSQIVNDFQKGDIAEGYSVSREKKESFPLTVTSAQKNPTAFYLCASSVQGGGTEAFFGQGTRLTVV.

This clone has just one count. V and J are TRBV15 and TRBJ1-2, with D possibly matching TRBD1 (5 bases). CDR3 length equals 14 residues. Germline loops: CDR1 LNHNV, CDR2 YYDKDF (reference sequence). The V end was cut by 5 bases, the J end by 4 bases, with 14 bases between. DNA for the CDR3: TGTGCCACCAGCTTCCCGACAGACTCCTATGGCTACACCTTC. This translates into CATSFPTDSYGYTF.

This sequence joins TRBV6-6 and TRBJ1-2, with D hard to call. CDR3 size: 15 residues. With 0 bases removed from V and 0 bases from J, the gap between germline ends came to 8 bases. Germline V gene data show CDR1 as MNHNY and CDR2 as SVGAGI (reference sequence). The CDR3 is CASSYSLSANYGYTF. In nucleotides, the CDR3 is TGTGCCAGCAGTTACTCCTTGTCAGCTAACTATGGCTACACCTTC.

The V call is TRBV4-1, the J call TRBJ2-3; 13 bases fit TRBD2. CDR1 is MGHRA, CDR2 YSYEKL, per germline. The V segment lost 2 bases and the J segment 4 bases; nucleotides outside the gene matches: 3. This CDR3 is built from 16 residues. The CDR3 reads CASSQTGLAGADTQYF. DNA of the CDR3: TGCGCCAGCAGCCAAACCGGACTAGCGGGAGCAGATACGCAGTATTTT.

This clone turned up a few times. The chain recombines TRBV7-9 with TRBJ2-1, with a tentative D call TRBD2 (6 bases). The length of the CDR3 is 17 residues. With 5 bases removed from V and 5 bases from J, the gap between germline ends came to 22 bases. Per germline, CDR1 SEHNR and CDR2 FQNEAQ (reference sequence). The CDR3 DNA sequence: TGTGCCAGCAGCCCCTCCACTAGCCCCTCCCTCAACAATGAGCAGTTCTTC. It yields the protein CASSPSTSPSLNNEQFF.

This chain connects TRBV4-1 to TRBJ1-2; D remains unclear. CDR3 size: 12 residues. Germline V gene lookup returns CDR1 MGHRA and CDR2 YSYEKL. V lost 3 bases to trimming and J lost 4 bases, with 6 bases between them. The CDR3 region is CASSQAGYGYTF. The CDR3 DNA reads TGCGCCAGCAGCCAGGCGGGCTATGGCTACACCTTC.

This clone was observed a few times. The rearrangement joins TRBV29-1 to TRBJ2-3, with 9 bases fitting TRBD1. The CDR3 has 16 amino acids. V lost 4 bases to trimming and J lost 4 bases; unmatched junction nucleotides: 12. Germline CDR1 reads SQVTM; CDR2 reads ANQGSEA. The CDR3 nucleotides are TGCAGCGTTGTGAGGTTGAGGGACAGGGCAGCAGATACGCAGTATTTT. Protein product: CSVVRLRDRAADTQYF.

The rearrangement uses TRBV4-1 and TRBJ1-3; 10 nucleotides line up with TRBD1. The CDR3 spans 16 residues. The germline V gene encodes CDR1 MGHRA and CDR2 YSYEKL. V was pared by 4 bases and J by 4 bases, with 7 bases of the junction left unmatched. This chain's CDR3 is CASSRSGTGVGNTIYF. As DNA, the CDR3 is TGCGCCAGCAGCCGAAGTGGGACAGGGGTAGGAAACACCATATATTTT.